These T cell receptor beta chains were read from a single sample in a study of identical twins. MiXCR, run by TCRdb on the 5' RACE reads, gives a single entry per CDR3 protein. The table has about 460,000 distinct CDR3 sequences, 14% seen once; the top ten hold about 0.54%. The data were also submitted as part of a second study, on yellow fever vaccine responses in identical twins.

Sequencing was performed on CD4+ T cells sorted from blood. The receptors were sampled from a woman under 30 in good health. The CDR3 runs from the conserved cysteine through the conserved F or W. D genes are given only for firm matches. Part of the rows lack a size; the others show once, few, many or a class for expanded clones.

D	V	J	size	CDR3	DNA
.	TRBV20-1	TRBJ2-5	.	CSAQGGGLSPTATQYF	TGCAGTGCCCAGGGGGGGGGCCTAAGTCCCACGGCGACCCAGTACTTC
TRBD2	TRBV29-1	TRBJ2-5	.	CSGDSGGETQYF	TGCAGCGGGGACAGCGGGGGGGAGACCCAGTACTTC
.	TRBV20-1	TRBJ2-3	few	CSAHSLTDTQYF	TGCAGTGCGCATAGCCTCACAGATACGCAGTATTTT
.	TRBV20-1	TRBJ1-1	few	CSARDTRRGWTEAFF	TGCAGTGCTAGAGATACTCGACGGGGTTGGACTGAAGCTTTCTTT
TRBD1	TRBV6-5	TRBJ2-3	few	CASSYATGVTDTQYF	TGTGCCAGCAGTTACGCGACAGGGGTCACAGATACGCAGTATTTT
TRBD1	TRBV5-1	TRBJ2-7	.	CASSWARPGQESLYEQYF	TGCGCCAGCAGCTGGGCCCGACCGGGACAGGAGAGCCTCTACGAGCAGTACTTC
TRBD1	TRBV15	TRBJ1-5	few	CATSPLDRANQPQHF	TGTGCCACCAGCCCCTTGGACAGGGCCAATCAGCCCCAGCATTTT
.	TRBV20-1	TRBJ2-6	.	CSAGNAGANVLTF	TGCAGTGCTGGGAATGCTGGGGCCAACGTCCTGACTTTC
TRBD1	TRBV5-1	TRBJ1-6	few	CASSRTGYGSPLHF	TGCGCCAGCAGCCGGACAGGATACGGTTCACCCCTCCACTTT
TRBD1	TRBV19	TRBJ1-1	.	CASSSVGQVHTEAFF	TGTGCCAGTAGTTCCGTCGGACAGGTTCACACTGAAGCTTTCTTT
TRBD1	TRBV12-3/TRBV12-4	TRBJ2-7	.	CASSWGTGAYEQYF	TGTGCCAGCAGTTGGGGGACAGGGGCCTACGAGCAGTACTTC
TRBD1	TRBV5-1	TRBJ2-2	.	CASSLAGTGYTGELFF	TGCGCCAGCAGCTTGGCCGGGACAGGGTACACCGGGGAGCTGTTTTTT
TRBD1	TRBV20-1	TRBJ1-2	.	CSVQEGPGGGYTF	TGCAGTGTTCAAGAGGGGCCAGGGGGTGGCTACACCTTC
.	TRBV24-1	TRBJ2-3	.	CATGSAGPTDTQYF	TGTGCCACCGGGAGTGCGGGGCCCACAGATACGCAGTATTTT
TRBD1	TRBV7-2	TRBJ2-3	few	CASSSDRYTDTQYF	TGTGCCAGCAGCTCGGACAGGTACACAGATACGCAGTATTTT
.	TRBV20-1	TRBJ2-7	few	CSATPRPYEQYF	TGCAGTGCTACCCCGAGGCCCTACGAGCAGTACTTC
.	TRBV28	TRBJ2-7	.	CASSLTGTYGEQYF	TGTGCCAGCAGTTTGACCGGAACTTACGGCGAGCAGTACTTC
TRBD1	TRBV12-3/TRBV12-4	TRBJ2-1	many	CASLGQGFYNEQFF	TGTGCCAGTCTCGGACAGGGCTTCTACAATGAGCAGTTCTTC
.	TRBV6-5	TRBJ2-6	few	CASSFGRFSGANVLTF	TGTGCCAGCAGTTTCGGACGCTTCTCTGGGGCCAACGTCCTGACTTTC
.	TRBV7-9	TRBJ2-3	few	CASRPRQDSTDTQYF	TGTGCCAGCAGACCCAGGCAGGATAGCACAGATACGCAGTATTTT
.	TRBV7-8	TRBJ2-1	many	CASTPGYNEQFF	TGTGCCAGCACCCCCGGGTACAATGAGCAGTTCTTC
.	TRBV7-8	TRBJ2-7	few	CASSLVVFEQYF	TGTGCCAGCAGCTTAGTGGTTTTCGAGCAGTACTTC
.	TRBV10-3	TRBJ2-2	.	CAISESRGPLTGELFF	TGTGCCATCAGTGAGTCGCGGGGTCCGCTCACCGGGGAGCTGTTTTTT
.	TRBV5-1	TRBJ2-1	.	CASSLADDVNEQFF	TGCGCCAGCAGCTTGGCTGACGACGTCAATGAGCAGTTCTTC
TRBD2	TRBV18	TRBJ2-7	.	CASSVIAGVPTYEQYF	TGTGCCAGCTCGGTCATAGCGGGAGTCCCGACCTACGAGCAGTACTTC
.	TRBV19	TRBJ2-7	few	CASSTILGGEQYF	TGTGCCAGTAGTACCATCCTCGGAGGCGAGCAGTACTTC
.	TRBV10-3	TRBJ1-1	.	CAIRRTGDTEAFF	TGTGCCATCAGGAGGACTGGGGACACTGAAGCTTTCTTT
.	TRBV5-1	TRBJ1-6	.	CASSSGWSLESPLHF	TGCGCCAGCAGCTCTGGGTGGAGCTTGGAGTCACCCCTCCACTTT
.	TRBV4-3	TRBJ2-7	few	CASSQGIGPYEQYF	TGCGCCAGCAGCCAAGGAATAGGGCCCTACGAGCAGTACTTC
.	TRBV7-3	TRBJ1-2	few	CASSFGKGYGYTF	TGTGCCAGCAGCTTCGGGAAAGGCTATGGCTACACCTTC
.	TRBV28	TRBJ2-5	.	CASTGRRSQETQYF	TGTGCCAGCACCGGGAGAAGGAGCCAGGAGACCCAGTACTTC
TRBD2	TRBV12-3/TRBV12-4	TRBJ2-1	once	CASSFKRGVRYNEQFF	TGTGCCAGCAGTTTCAAGCGGGGGGTTCGTTACAATGAGCAGTTCTTC
.	TRBV10-3	TRBJ1-2	.	CAINGQWASYGYTF	TGTGCCATCAACGGACAGTGGGCCTCCTATGGCTACACCTTC
TRBD2	TRBV6-2/TRBV6-3	TRBJ2-7	.	CASRLAGVFEQYF	TGTGCCAGCAGACTAGCGGGAGTGTTCGAGCAGTACTTC
.	TRBV5-1	TRBJ2-4	.	CASSFKEGGLAKNIQYF	TGCGCCAGCAGCTTCAAGGAGGGCGGTCTAGCCAAAAACATTCAGTACTTC
TRBD1	TRBV9	TRBJ1-1	few	CASSPGQGPTLF	TGTGCCAGCAGCCCGGGACAGGGCCCCACTCTCTTT
TRBD2	TRBV7-2	TRBJ2-5	.	CASSLGTSVGAQYF	TGTGCCAGCAGCCTCGGGACTAGCGTTGGGGCCCAGTACTTC
.	TRBV9	TRBJ2-7	.	CASSGTQGSEQYF	TGTGCCAGCAGCGGTACACAAGGGTCCGAGCAGTACTTC
.	TRBV4-2	TRBJ2-6	few	CASSQEWGTGANVLTF	TGTGCCAGCAGCCAAGAGTGGGGTACCGGGGCCAACGTCCTGACTTTC
.	TRBV5-1	TRBJ2-7	few	CASSSGVHEQYF	TGCGCCAGCAGCTCAGGGGTACACGAGCAGTACTTC
.	TRBV5-1	TRBJ2-7	.	CASSLEQSGEQYF	TGCGCCAGCAGCTTGGAACAGTCCGGCGAGCAGTACTTC
TRBD2	TRBV5-1	TRBJ2-7	many	CASSSQLAGINYEQYF	TGCGCCAGCAGCTCTCAACTAGCGGGAATTAACTACGAGCAGTACTTC
TRBD1	TRBV27	TRBJ2-2	many	CASSFTDRSFRGELFF	TGTGCCAGCAGTTTCACGGACAGGTCTTTTAGGGGGGAGCTGTTTTTT
TRBD1	TRBV28	TRBJ2-7	few	CATDGTGWYEQYF	TGTGCCACTGACGGGACAGGGTGGTACGAGCAGTACTTC